Below are 13 T cell receptor beta chains sequenced from a single sample in a study of healthy donors' naive CD4 and CD8 T cells. Starting from around 500 ng of total RNA, TCR libraries were made with linear amplification. One entry per CDR3 protein results from TCRdb running MiXCR on the reads. This table has approximately 180,000 distinct CDR3 sequences, 65% to 75% appearing once. Sequencing was performed on naive CD4+ and CD8+ T cells sorted from blood, pooled from several donors. These receptor sequences come from a pool of human donors in good health; the sample pools cells from several healthy donors.

This chain uses TRBV29-1 with TRBJ2-7, with 9 bases that match TRBD1. The length of the CDR3 is 13 residues. V lost 6 bases to trimming and J lost 4 bases; unmatched junction nucleotides: 7. CDR1 and CDR2 (germline): SQVTM, ANQGSEA. CDR3 nucleotides: TGCAGCGTATCCACAGGGGGCGCGTACGAGCAGTACTTC. It is translated as CSVSTGGAYEQYF.

This clonotype came up a few times. This sequence joins TRBV29-1 and TRBJ1-1; D is undetermined. Germline assignment: CDR1 SQVTM and CDR2 ANQGSEA. CDR3 length equals 14 residues. Trimming removed 2 bases at V and 1 base at J, with 11 bases between. The CDR3 spells CSVELFAANTEAFF. CDR3 coding DNA: TGCAGCGTTGAACTGTTCGCAGCGAACACTGAAGCTTTCTTT.

V gene TRBV5-1 combines with J gene TRBJ2-5; D is uncertain. The CDR3 spans 15 residues. CDR1 and CDR2 (germline): SGHRS, YFSETQ. Trimming shortened V by 0 bases and J by 1 base, and 10 bases separated the two germline ends. The CDR3 region is CASSLVPNSQETQYF. The DNA of the CDR3 is TGCGCCAGCAGCTTGGTGCCCAACTCCCAAGAGACCCAGTACTTC. The full variable domain, rest sourced from reference TRBV5-1 and TRBJ2-5, is KAGVTQTPRYLIKTRGQQVTLSCSPISGHRSVSWYQQTPGQGLQFLFEYFSETQRNKGNFPGRFSGRQFSNSRSEMNVSTLELGDSALYLCASSLVPNSQETQYFGPGTRLLVL.

V is TRBV29-1 and J is TRBJ1-2; D is uncertain. Trimming removed 4 bases from V and 7 bases from J, with 19 bases in between. Per germline, CDR1 SQVTM and CDR2 ANQGSEA. CDR3 length equals 14 residues. The CDR3 protein is CSVGTLKSVSGYTF. CDR3 nucleotide sequence: TGCAGCGTTGGTACTCTTAAATCCGTATCTGGCTACACCTTC.

This clonotype appeared a few times. CDR3 region: CASSPGLADETYSYEQYF. The CDR3 DNA is TGTGCCAGCAGTCCGGGACTAGCGGACGAGACTTACTCCTACGAGCAGTACTTC. This chain uses TRBV6-5 with TRBJ2-7, with TRBD2 matching over 11 bases. V gave up 5 bases and J gave up 0 bases; unmatched junction bases: 12. Germline V gene sequence: CDR1 MNHEY, CDR2 SVGAGI. This CDR3 has 18 residues.

This clonotype was detected once. The V call is TRBV5-1, the J call TRBJ1-3; D not resolved. This CDR3 is 13 amino acids long. V lost 5 bases and J 2 bases, leaving 8 bases between the germline ends. Germline lookup yields CDR1 SGHRS and CDR2 YFSETQ. The chain's CDR3 is CASRKDAGNTIYF. CDR3 bases: TGCGCCAGCAGGAAGGATGCTGGAAACACCATATATTTT.

This clonotype was seen once. The chain couples TRBV29-1 to TRBJ2-7, with TRBD2 matching 11 bases. The CDR3 sequence is 13 residues long. CDR1 and CDR2 from the germline V gene are SQVTM and ANQGSEA. After removal of 4 bases from V and 2 bases from J, the junction contained 1 base not matched to a gene. CDR3 in DNA: TGCAGCGTTGCACTAGCGGGAGCCTACGAGCAGTACTTC. It encodes CSVALAGAYEQYF.

This sequence joins TRBV27 and TRBJ2-5; tentatively, D is TRBD1 (6 bases). CDR3 length: 15 amino acids. From germline, CDR1 is MNHEY and CDR2 SMNVEV (reference sequence). Deletions cut 4 bases from V and 5 bases from J, with 17 bases between. CDR3 loop: CASSWASTGQETQYF. CDR3 bases: TGTGCCAGCAGTTGGGCCTCGACAGGCCAGGAGACCCAGTACTTC.

This clonotype has a single count. The V and J genes are TRBV27 and TRBJ1-2; 8 nucleotides match TRBD1. The trim removed 2 bases at V and 8 bases at J, leaving 7 bases unmatched. CDR3 length: 14 amino acids. CDR1 is MNHEY, CDR2 SMNVEV, per germline (reference sequence). The CDR3 DNA is TGTGCCAGCAGTTTAAGGGCAGGGGGCAGGGGCTACACCTTC. Amino acids: CASSLRAGGRGYTF.

This clonotype came up a few times. V gene TRBV19 combines with J gene TRBJ2-1, with TRBD2 as a possible D gene (6 bases). CDR1 and CDR2 from the germline V gene are LNHDA and SQIVND (reference sequence). With 5 bases removed from V and 7 bases from J, the gap between germline ends came to 24 bases. CDR3 length: 17 residues. This chain's CDR3 is CASSPGLGRGIVNEQFF. The CDR3 bases are TGTGCCAGTAGTCCCGGGCTCGGGCGCGGGATCGTTAATGAGCAGTTCTTC.

The chain couples TRBV27 to TRBJ2-1; tentative D call: TRBD2 (7 bases). V lost 0 bases and J 5 bases, leaving 14 bases between the germline ends. The CDR3 has 16 amino acids. Germline V lookup: CDR1 MNHEY, CDR2 SMNVEV (reference sequence). In nucleotides, the CDR3 is TGTGCCAGCAGTTTATCGTGGGGGCTAGCGGACAATGAGCAGTTCTTC. Translation: CASSLSWGLADNEQFF.

For this clonotype: One end of the junction does not line up with germline, which may come from a read error. The chain employs TRBV5-6 and TRBJ2-1, with D perhaps TRBD2 (5 bases). CDR3 length: 15 amino acids. Germline assignment: CDR1 SGHDT and CDR2 YYEEEE. In nucleotides, the CDR3 is TGCGCCAGCAGCTTGGTCGGACTTTCCTACAATGAGCAGTTCTTC. This codes for CASSLVGLSYNEQFF.

The chain is built from TRBV29-1 and TRBJ2-3; D is unresolved. From germline, CDR1 is SQVTM and CDR2 ANQGSEA. Trimming cost V 3 bases and J 0 bases, with 19 bases left between them. The CDR3 sequence is 17 residues long. The CDR3 spells CSVDGFHATPSTDTQYF. CDR3 sequence (DNA): TGCAGCGTTGACGGCTTTCATGCTACTCCTAGCACAGATACGCAGTATTTT.